This is a list of T cell receptor beta chains from one sample in a study of PD-1 blockade in classical Hodgkin lymphoma. Data came from immunoSEQ multiplex PCR; TCRdb stores just in-frame clones and leaves some out. The profile shows tens of thousands of clones, around three quarters of them singletons. Sequenced here: peripheral blood mononuclear cells (PBMCs), sampled before the second cycle of nivolumab. These receptors came from a human donor with classical Hodgkin lymphoma. Each CDR3 is given with its conserved first and last residue. The order of the fields is CDR3 protein, CDR3 DNA, D gene, J gene, V gene, clone size. D genes are given only for firm matches. Not every row has a clone size; where given, it reads once, few, many or a size class.

CDR3 protein: CASSLVINTGELFF
CDR3 DNA: TGCGCCAGCAGCTTGGTTATAAACACCGGGGAGCTGTTTTTT
D gene: -
J gene: TRBJ2-2
V gene: TRBV5-1
clone size: once

CDR3 protein: CASSPRDIFDTQYF
CDR3 DNA: TGTGCCAGCAGCCCCCGGGACATTTTTGATACGCAGTATTTT
D gene: -
J gene: TRBJ2-3
V gene: TRBV7-2
clone size: -

CDR3 protein: CASSFRQALETQYF
CDR3 DNA: TGTGCCAGCAGCTTCCGCCAGGCGTTGGAGACCCAGTACTTC
D gene: -
J gene: TRBJ2-5
V gene: TRBV7-2
clone size: -

CDR3 protein: CASSEAGWEFAYEQYF
CDR3 DNA: TGTGCCAGCAGTGAAGCGGGGTGGGAGTTCGCCTACGAGCAGTACTTC
D gene: -
J gene: TRBJ2-7
V gene: TRBV6-1
clone size: -

CDR3 protein: CASSQFPYTEAFF
CDR3 DNA: TGTGCCAGCAGCCAGTTTCCTTACACTGAAGCTTTCTTT
D gene: -
J gene: TRBJ1-1
V gene: TRBV14
clone size: -

CDR3 protein: CASSEVAGGYGYTF
CDR3 DNA: TGTGCCAGCAGTGAGGTGGCAGGGGGCTATGGCTACACCTTC
D gene: TRBD1
J gene: TRBJ1-2
V gene: TRBV6-4
clone size: -

CDR3 protein: CASSYEATGVTEAFF
CDR3 DNA: TGTGCCAGCAGTTACGAGGCGACAGGGGTCACTGAAGCTTTCTTT
D gene: TRBD1
J gene: TRBJ1-1
V gene: TRBV6-5
clone size: -

CDR3 protein: CASRRVLNQPQHF
CDR3 DNA: TGTGCCAGCAGGCGGGTACTAAATCAGCCCCAGCATTTT
D gene: -
J gene: TRBJ1-5
V gene: TRBV2
clone size: -

CDR3 protein: CASSLDDSNYGYTF
CDR3 DNA: TGTGCCAGCAGCCTAGATGACAGCAACTATGGCTACACCTTC
D gene: -
J gene: TRBJ1-2
V gene: TRBV11-2
clone size: -

CDR3 protein: CASSLISGTGSGYTF
CDR3 DNA: TGTGCCAGCAGCTTAATCTCTGGGACAGGGAGTGGCTACACCTTC
D gene: TRBD1
J gene: TRBJ1-2
V gene: TRBV7-6
clone size: -

CDR3 protein: CASSPLGLSPYNEQFF
CDR3 DNA: TGTGCCAGCAGCCCCTTGGGCCTCTCCCCCTACAATGAGCAGTTCTTC
D gene: -
J gene: TRBJ2-1
V gene: TRBV7-9
clone size: -

CDR3 protein: CASSPRPTTQRYEQYF
CDR3 DNA: TGTGCCAGCAGCCCGCGACCGACAACGCAGAGATACGAGCAGTACTTC
D gene: -
J gene: TRBJ2-7
V gene: TRBV7-6
clone size: -

CDR3 protein: CASSYSPGARTDTQYF
CDR3 DNA: TGTGCCAGCAGTTACTCTCCGGGGGCCCGCACAGATACGCAGTATTTT
D gene: -
J gene: TRBJ2-3
V gene: TRBV6-6
clone size: -

CDR3 protein: CASSLGQGTGNTIYF
CDR3 DNA: TGTGCCAGCAGCTTAGGACAGGGGACTGGAAACACCATATATTTT
D gene: TRBD1
J gene: TRBJ1-3
V gene: TRBV11-2
clone size: -

CDR3 protein: CASSPLAGTGGPPSYNEQFF
CDR3 DNA: TGCGCCAGCAGCCCTTTAGCCGGGACAGGGGGTCCACCCTCCTACAATGAGCAGTTCTTC
D gene: TRBD1
J gene: TRBJ2-1
V gene: TRBV4-3
clone size: -

CDR3 protein: CASSPGGATSTDTQYF
CDR3 DNA: TGTGCCAGCAGCCCCGGGGGGGCGACTAGCACAGATACGCAGTATTTT
D gene: TRBD2
J gene: TRBJ2-3
V gene: TRBV11-2
clone size: -

CDR3 protein: CASSSTGTLNTGELFF
CDR3 DNA: TGTGCCAGCAGCTCTACCGGGACACTGAACACCGGGGAGCTGTTTTTT
D gene: -
J gene: TRBJ2-2
V gene: TRBV11-3
clone size: -

CDR3 protein: CASSVGGDIQYF
CDR3 DNA: TGTGCCAGCAGCGTGGGCGGGGACATTCAGTACTTC
D gene: -
J gene: TRBJ2-4
V gene: TRBV9
clone size: -

CDR3 protein: CASSFQDRAGETQYF
CDR3 DNA: TGTGCCAGCAGCTTTCAGGACAGGGCGGGGGAGACCCAGTACTTC
D gene: TRBD1
J gene: TRBJ2-5
V gene: TRBV7-2
clone size: -

CDR3 protein: CASSGLAGTYEQYF
CDR3 DNA: TGTGCCAGCAGTGGCCTAGCGGGAACCTACGAGCAGTACTTC
D gene: TRBD2
J gene: TRBJ2-7
V gene: TRBV6-1
clone size: -

CDR3 protein: CASSEILINQPQHF
CDR3 DNA: TGTGCCAGCAGTGAAATACTGATTAATCAGCCCCAGCATTTT
D gene: -
J gene: TRBJ1-5
V gene: TRBV6-1
clone size: -

CDR3 protein: CASTGFGEQYF
CDR3 DNA: TGTGCCAGCACCGGTTTCGGGGAGCAGTACTTC
D gene: -
J gene: TRBJ2-7
V gene: TRBV6-6
clone size: -

CDR3 protein: CASSSTGPNTEAFF
CDR3 DNA: TGTGCCAGCAGCTCGACAGGGCCGAACACTGAAGCTTTCTTT
D gene: TRBD1
J gene: TRBJ1-1
V gene: TRBV5-6
clone size: -

CDR3 protein: CAGSSDLAGSLDTQYF
CDR3 DNA: TGTGCCGGCAGCTCAGATCTAGCGGGATCTTTAGATACGCAGTATTTT
D gene: TRBD2
J gene: TRBJ2-3
V gene: TRBV7-8
clone size: -

CDR3 protein: CASSFSANEQFF
CDR3 DNA: TGTGCCAGCAGCTTTAGCGCCAATGAGCAGTTCTTC
D gene: -
J gene: TRBJ2-1
V gene: TRBV7-9
clone size: -

CDR3 protein: CASSMTSNQPQHF
CDR3 DNA: TGTGCCAGTAGTATGACATCTAATCAGCCCCAGCATTTT
D gene: -
J gene: TRBJ1-5
V gene: TRBV19
clone size: medium-sized

CDR3 protein: CASSYLSTTDTGELFF
CDR3 DNA: TGTGCCAGCAGTTATTTGTCCACAACGGACACCGGGGAGCTGTTTTTT
D gene: -
J gene: TRBJ2-2
V gene: TRBV6-5
clone size: -

CDR3 protein: CASSLFHRGRNEKLFF
CDR3 DNA: TGTGCCAGCAGTTTATTCCACAGGGGTCGGAATGAAAAACTGTTTTTT
D gene: TRBD1
J gene: TRBJ1-4
V gene: TRBV28
clone size: few

CDR3 protein: CASSETSSSNQPQHF
CDR3 DNA: TGTGCCAGCAGTGAAACTAGCAGCAGCAATCAGCCCCAGCATTTT
D gene: -
J gene: TRBJ1-5
V gene: TRBV6-1
clone size: -

CDR3 protein: CASSSDLAGVGSEQFF
CDR3 DNA: TGTGCCAGCAGTTCAGACCTAGCGGGAGTCGGAAGTGAGCAGTTCTTC
D gene: TRBD2
J gene: TRBJ2-1
V gene: TRBV6-6
clone size: few

CDR3 protein: CASSLGLGKVAGELFF
CDR3 DNA: TGCGCCAGCAGCTTGGGCCTCGGAAAGGTAGCCGGGGAGCTGTTTTTT
D gene: -
J gene: TRBJ2-2
V gene: TRBV5-1
clone size: once

CDR3 protein: CASKGSHGTDTQYF
CDR3 DNA: TGTGCCAGCAAGGGTAGCCACGGCACAGATACGCAGTATTTT
D gene: -
J gene: TRBJ2-3
V gene: TRBV5-4
clone size: -

CDR3 protein: CAIRVSIIGGLGDTQYF
CDR3 DNA: TGTGCCATCCGAGTTTCAATAATCGGGGGGCTTGGAGATACGCAGTATTTT
D gene: -
J gene: TRBJ2-3
V gene: TRBV10-3
clone size: -

CDR3 protein: CASSVPRTGSGANVLTF
CDR3 DNA: TGTGCCAGCAGCGTCCCTCGGACAGGGTCTGGGGCCAACGTCCTGACTTTC
D gene: TRBD1
J gene: TRBJ2-6
V gene: TRBV9
clone size: once

CDR3 protein: CASSPQPGLAAGELFF
CDR3 DNA: TGCGCCAGCAGCCCACAGCCGGGACTAGCGGCCGGGGAGCTGTTTTTT
D gene: TRBD2
J gene: TRBJ2-2
V gene: TRBV4-3
clone size: -

CDR3 protein: CASSPRQGRPTDTQYF
CDR3 DNA: TGTGCCAGCAGCCCGCGACAGGGGAGGCCCACAGATACGCAGTATTTT
D gene: TRBD1
J gene: TRBJ2-3
V gene: TRBV11-2
clone size: once

CDR3 protein: CASRNPVGGMNTEAFF
CDR3 DNA: TGTGCCAGCAGAAACCCAGTGGGGGGAATGAACACTGAAGCTTTCTTT
D gene: -
J gene: TRBJ1-1
V gene: TRBV28
clone size: -

CDR3 protein: CASTDVTPSGYGYTF
CDR3 DNA: TGTGCCAGCACCGACGTTACCCCTTCTGGCTATGGCTACACCTTC
D gene: -
J gene: TRBJ1-2
V gene: TRBV6-6
clone size: -

CDR3 protein: CASSLGLTNEKLFF
CDR3 DNA: TGTGCCAGCAGCTTGGGGTTGACTAATGAAAAACTGTTTTTT
D gene: -
J gene: TRBJ1-4
V gene: TRBV5-6
clone size: -

CDR3 protein: CASSVVGTPEAFF
CDR3 DNA: TGTGCCAGCAGCGTAGTGGGGACCCCTGAAGCTTTCTTT
D gene: -
J gene: TRBJ1-1
V gene: TRBV9
clone size: few